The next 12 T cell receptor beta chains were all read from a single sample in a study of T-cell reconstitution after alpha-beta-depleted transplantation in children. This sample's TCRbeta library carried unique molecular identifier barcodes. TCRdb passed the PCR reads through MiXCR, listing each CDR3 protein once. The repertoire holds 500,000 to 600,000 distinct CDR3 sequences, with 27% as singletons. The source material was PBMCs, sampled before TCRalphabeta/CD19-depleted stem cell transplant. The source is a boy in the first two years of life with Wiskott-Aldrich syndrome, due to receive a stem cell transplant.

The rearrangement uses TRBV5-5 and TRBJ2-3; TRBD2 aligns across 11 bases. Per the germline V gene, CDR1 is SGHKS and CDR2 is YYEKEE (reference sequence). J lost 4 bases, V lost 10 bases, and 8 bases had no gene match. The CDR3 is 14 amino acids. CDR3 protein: CACHLAGGADTQYF. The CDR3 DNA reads TGTGCCTGTCATCTAGCGGGAGGAGCAGATACGCAGTATTTT.

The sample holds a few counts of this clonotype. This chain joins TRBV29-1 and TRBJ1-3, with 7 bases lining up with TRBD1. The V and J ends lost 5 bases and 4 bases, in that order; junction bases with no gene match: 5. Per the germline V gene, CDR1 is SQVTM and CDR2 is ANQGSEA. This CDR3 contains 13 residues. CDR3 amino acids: CSVTTGIGNTIYF. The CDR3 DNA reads TGCAGCGTTACGACAGGGATAGGAAACACCATATATTTT.

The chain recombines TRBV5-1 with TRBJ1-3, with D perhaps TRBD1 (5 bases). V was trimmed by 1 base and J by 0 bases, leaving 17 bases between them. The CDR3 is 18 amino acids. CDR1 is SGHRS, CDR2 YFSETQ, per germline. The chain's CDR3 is CASSLNRGDSVSGNTIYF. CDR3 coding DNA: TGCGCCAGCAGCTTGAATCGAGGCGACAGTGTCTCTGGAAACACCATATATTTT.

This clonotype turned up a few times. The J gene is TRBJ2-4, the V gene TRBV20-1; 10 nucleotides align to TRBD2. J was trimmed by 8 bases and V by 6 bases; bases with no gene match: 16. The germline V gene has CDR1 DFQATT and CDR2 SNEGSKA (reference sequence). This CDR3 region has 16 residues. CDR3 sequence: CSAFAGTSVRGDIQYF. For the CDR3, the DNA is TGCAGTGCATTCGCCGGGACTAGCGTCAGGGGGGACATTCAGTACTTC.

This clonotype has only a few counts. Here the CDR3 DNA reads TGTGCCAGCTCACCCGGGCTAGCGGGAACCGAGCAGTACTTC. This sequence encodes CASSPGLAGTEQYF. This sequence joins TRBV18 and TRBJ2-7, with TRBD2 matching 9 bases. V gave up 3 bases and J gave up 6 bases; unmatched junction bases: 6. This CDR3 has 14 residues. Germline V gene data show CDR1 as KGHSH and CDR2 as LQKENI.

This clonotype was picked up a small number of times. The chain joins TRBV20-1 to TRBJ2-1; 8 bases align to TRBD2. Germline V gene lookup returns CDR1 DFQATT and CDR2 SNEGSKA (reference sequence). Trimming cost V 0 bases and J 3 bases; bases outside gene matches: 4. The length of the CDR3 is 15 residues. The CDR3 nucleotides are TGCAGTGCTAGAGATGTTCTAGCGGGCTACAATGAGCAGTTCTTC. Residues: CSARDVLAGYNEQFF.

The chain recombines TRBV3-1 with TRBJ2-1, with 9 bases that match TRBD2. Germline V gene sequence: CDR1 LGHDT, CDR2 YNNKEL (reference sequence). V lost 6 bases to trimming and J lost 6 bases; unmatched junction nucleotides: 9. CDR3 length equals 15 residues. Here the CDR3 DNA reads TGTGCCAGCAGTCCTAGCGGCGGGAGGGCCAATGAGCAGTTCTTC. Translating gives CASSPSGGRANEQFF.

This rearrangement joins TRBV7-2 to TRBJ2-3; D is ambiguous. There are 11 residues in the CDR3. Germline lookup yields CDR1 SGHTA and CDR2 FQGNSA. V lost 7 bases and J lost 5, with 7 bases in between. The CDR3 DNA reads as TGTGCCAGCACCTCTCGAGATACGCAGTATTTT. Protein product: CASTSRDTQYF.

CDR3 in amino acids: CASSRPTRTVYNEQFF. The DNA of the CDR3 is TGTGCCAGCAGTCGACCTACTAGGACAGTATACAATGAGCAGTTCTTC. This rearrangement joins TRBV28 to TRBJ2-1; TRBD1 is a possible D gene (6 bases). CDR3 length: 16 residues. Germline V gene lookup returns CDR1 MDHEN and CDR2 SYDVKM. The ends were cut back, 5 bases at V and 4 bases at J, with 18 bases in the middle.

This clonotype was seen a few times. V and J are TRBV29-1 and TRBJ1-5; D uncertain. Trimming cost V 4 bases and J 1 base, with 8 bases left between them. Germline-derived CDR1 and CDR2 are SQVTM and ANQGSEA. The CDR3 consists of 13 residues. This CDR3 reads CSVGIGSNQPQHF. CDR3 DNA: TGCAGCGTTGGGATCGGGAGCAATCAGCCCCAGCATTTT.

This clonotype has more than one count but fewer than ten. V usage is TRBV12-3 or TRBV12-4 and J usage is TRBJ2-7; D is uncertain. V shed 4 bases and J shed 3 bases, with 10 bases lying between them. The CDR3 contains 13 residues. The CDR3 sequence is CASSYRAHYEQYF. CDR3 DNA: TGTGCCAGCAGTTACCGGGCCCACTACGAGCAGTACTTC.

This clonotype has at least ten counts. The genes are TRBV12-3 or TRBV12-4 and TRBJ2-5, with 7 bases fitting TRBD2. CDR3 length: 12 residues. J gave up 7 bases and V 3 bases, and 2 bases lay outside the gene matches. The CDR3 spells CASSFPGGTQYF. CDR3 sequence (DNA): TGTGCCAGCAGTTTTCCGGGGGGGACCCAGTACTTC.